This T cell receptor (beta chain) was observed in a study of blood T cell repertoires in COVID-19. Sequenced by immunoSEQ multiplex PCR; TCRdb stores in-frame clones only, minus some. The sample lists some 150,000 clones; more than 70% were seen once. Trimming shortened V by 5 bases and J by 3 bases, and 11 bases separated the two germline ends. Germline V gives CDR1 SEHNR, CDR2 FQNEAQ (reference sequence). The CDR3 length is 14 residues. The TCR sequence derives from a man between 60 and 75 years old with active or convalescent COVID-19. The sample consisted of peripheral blood. The rearrangement links TRBV7-9 to TRBJ1-5, with D perhaps TRBD1 (5 bases). CDR3 residues: CASSTDSFNQPQHF. DNA for the CDR3: TGTGCCAGCAGCACCGACAGCTTCAATCAGCCCCAGCATTTT.